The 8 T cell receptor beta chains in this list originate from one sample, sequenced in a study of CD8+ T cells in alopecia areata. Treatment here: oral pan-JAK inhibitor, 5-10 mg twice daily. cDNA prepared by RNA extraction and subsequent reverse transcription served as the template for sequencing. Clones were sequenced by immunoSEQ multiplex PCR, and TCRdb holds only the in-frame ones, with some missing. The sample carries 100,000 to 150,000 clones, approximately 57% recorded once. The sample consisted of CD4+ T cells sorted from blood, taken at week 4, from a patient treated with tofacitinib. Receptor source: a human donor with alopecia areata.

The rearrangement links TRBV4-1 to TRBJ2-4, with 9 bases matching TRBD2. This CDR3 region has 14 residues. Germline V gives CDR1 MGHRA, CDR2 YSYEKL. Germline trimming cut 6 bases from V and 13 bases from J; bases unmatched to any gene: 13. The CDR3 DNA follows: TGCGCCAGCAGTGGGGGGGCTGGACTAGCGACACAGTACTTC. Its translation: CASSGGAGLATQYF.

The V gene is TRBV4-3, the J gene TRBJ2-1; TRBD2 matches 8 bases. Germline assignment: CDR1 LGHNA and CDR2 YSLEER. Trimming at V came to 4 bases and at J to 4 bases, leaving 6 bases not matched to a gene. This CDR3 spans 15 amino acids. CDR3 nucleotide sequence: TGCGCCAGCAGCCGTACGGTAGCGGGGTACAATGAGCAGTTCTTC. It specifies CASSRTVAGYNEQFF.

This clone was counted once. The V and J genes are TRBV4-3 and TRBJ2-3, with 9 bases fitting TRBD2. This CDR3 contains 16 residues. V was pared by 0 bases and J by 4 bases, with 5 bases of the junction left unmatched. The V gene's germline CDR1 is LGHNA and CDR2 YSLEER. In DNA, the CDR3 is TGCGCCAGCAGCCAAGATGGGGGCGGGGGGGCAGATACGCAGTATTTT. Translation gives CASSQDGGGGADTQYF.

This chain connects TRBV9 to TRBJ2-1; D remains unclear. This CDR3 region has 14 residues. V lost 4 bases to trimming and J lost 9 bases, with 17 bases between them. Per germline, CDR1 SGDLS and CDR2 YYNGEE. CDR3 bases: TGTGCCAGCAGCCCCACTGGCTGGGATGGTGAGCAGTTCTTC. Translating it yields CASSPTGWDGEQFF.

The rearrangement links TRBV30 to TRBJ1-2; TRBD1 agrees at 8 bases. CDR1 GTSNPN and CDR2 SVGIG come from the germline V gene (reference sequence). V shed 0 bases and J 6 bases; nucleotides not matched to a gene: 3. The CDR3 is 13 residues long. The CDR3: CAWSVPGGDGYTF. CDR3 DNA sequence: TGTGCCTGGAGTGTACCAGGGGGCGATGGCTACACCTTC.

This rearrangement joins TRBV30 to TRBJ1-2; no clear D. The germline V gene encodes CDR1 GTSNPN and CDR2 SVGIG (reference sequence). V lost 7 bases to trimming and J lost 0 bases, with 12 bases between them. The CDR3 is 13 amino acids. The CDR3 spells CAYTSPTNYGYTF. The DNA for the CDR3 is TGTGCCTACACGTCCCCGACTAACTATGGCTACACCTTC. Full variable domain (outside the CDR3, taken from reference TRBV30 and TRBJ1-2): SQTIHQWPATLVQPVGSPLSLECTVEGTSNPNLYWYRQAAGRGLQLLFYSVGIGQISSEVPQNLSASRPQDRQFILSSKKLLLSDSGFYLCAYTSPTNYGYTFGSGTRLTVV.

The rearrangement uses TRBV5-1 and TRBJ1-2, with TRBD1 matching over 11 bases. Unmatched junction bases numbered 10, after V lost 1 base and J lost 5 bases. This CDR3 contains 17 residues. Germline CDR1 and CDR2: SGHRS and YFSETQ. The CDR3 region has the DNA TGCGCCAGCAGCTTGAAAGGGGACGGACAGGGGGCTTATGGCTACACCTTC. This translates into CASSLKGDGQGAYGYTF.

The CDR3 loop is CASSSGRLTGEQYF. The DNA for the CDR3 is TGTGCCAGCAGCTCGGGGCGTCTGACTGGCGAGCAGTACTTC. The chain carries TRBV7-6 and TRBJ2-7, with D possibly being TRBD1 or TRBD2 (5 bases each). The V gene's germline CDR1 is SGHVS and CDR2 FNYEAQ. The CDR3 is 14 residues long. The V and J ends lost 4 bases and 6 bases respectively, with 16 bases between them.